Shown below are 25 T cell receptor beta chains from a single sample sequenced in a study of blood T cell repertoires in COVID-19 (dated by TCRdb to about 2020). Receptor libraries were prepared by the immunoSEQ multiplex PCR assay. TCRdb holds this immuneACCESS table with in-frame rearrangements only. Some clones are missing; in checked studies, unresolved V genes explain under half, and the rest has no known cause. A total of roughly 190,000 clones appear in this sample, approximately 82% of them only once. 4% to 6.5% of the sample is taken by the ten largest. Source material: PBMCs or T cells enriched from blood (not recorded which). These TCRs come from a woman aged 55 to 70 with acute COVID-19.

The J gene is TRBJ1-2, the V gene TRBV5-1, with TRBD1 matching over 8 bases. This CDR3 is 14 amino acids long. After removal of 2 bases from V and 6 bases from J, the junction contained 6 bases not matched to a gene. Per germline, CDR1 SGHRS and CDR2 YFSETQ. The CDR3 sequence is CASSFDRGNHGYTF. CDR3 in DNA: TGCGCCAGCAGCTTCGACAGGGGAAACCATGGCTACACCTTC.

This chain uses TRBV4-1 with TRBJ2-3; TRBD2 matches at 10 bases. The CDR3 is 18 amino acids. Trimming took 1 base from V and 7 from J; bases not matched to a gene: 14. Germline lookup yields CDR1 MGHRA and CDR2 YSYEKL. This CDR3 reads CASSQGISGSGGINTQYF. As DNA, the CDR3 is TGCGCCAGCAGCCAAGGAATCAGCGGTAGCGGGGGGATTAATACGCAGTATTTT.

The J gene is TRBJ1-1, the V gene TRBV4-3; 7 bases align to TRBD1. Germline-derived CDR1 and CDR2 are LGHNA and YSLEER. The trim removed 3 bases at V and 1 base at J, leaving 8 bases unmatched. The CDR3 has 16 amino acids. The CDR3 nucleotides are TGCGCCAGCAGCCAGGCCTCAGGGGGGACGAACACTGAAGCTTTCTTT. Translation gives CASSQASGGTNTEAFF.

The chain couples TRBV5-4 to TRBJ2-7, with TRBD1 as a possible D gene (6 bases). Trimming removed 4 bases at V and 0 bases at J, with 11 bases between. The CDR3 extends over 14 amino acids. The germline V gene encodes CDR1 SGHNT and CDR2 YYREEE (reference sequence). The CDR3 reads CASSPGTPSYEQYF. DNA for the CDR3: TGTGCCAGCAGCCCCGGGACACCCTCCTACGAGCAGTACTTC.

The chain carries TRBV5-4 and TRBJ1-6, with 7 bases that match TRBD1. CDR3 length: 14 amino acids. Losses at the gene ends were 3 bases for V and 10 bases for J; bases not matched to a gene: 7. Germline V gene sequence: CDR1 SGHNT, CDR2 YYREEE (reference sequence). The CDR3 here is CASSYDRERSPLHF. In DNA, the CDR3 is TGTGCCAGCAGCTACGACAGGGAACGGTCACCCCTCCACTTT.

The rearrangement links TRBV5-6 to TRBJ1-1, with unresolved D. The V gene lost 1 base and the J gene lost 1 base, with 11 bases spanning the gap. The germline gives CDR1 SGHDT, CDR2 YYEEEE. The CDR3 extends over 15 amino acids. DNA for the CDR3: TGTGCCAGCAGCTTGCCGTCCCCTCCGAACACTGAAGCTTTCTTT. Translation: CASSLPSPPNTEAFF. Full variable domain (outside the CDR3, taken from reference TRBV5-6 and TRBJ1-1): DAGVTQSPTHLIKTRGQQVTLRCSPKSGHDTVSWYQQALGQGPQFIFQYYEEEERQRGNFPDRFSGHQFPNYSSELNVNALLLGDSALYLCASSLPSPPNTEAFFGQGTRLTVV.

The chain couples TRBV12-5 to TRBJ1-2; D is uncertain. With 4 bases removed from V and 4 bases from J, the gap between germline ends came to 16 bases. Germline CDR1 reads LGHNT; CDR2 reads FRNRAP. The CDR3 has 15 residues. As DNA, the CDR3 is TGTGCTAGTGGTTCGGGAGGGCGCGGGATCTATGGCTACACCTTC. Protein product: CASGSGGRGIYGYTF.

The chain uses TRBV27 and TRBJ2-3; 15 positions match TRBD2. Trimming took 5 bases from V and 6 from J; bases not matched to a gene: 9. The CDR3 loop spans 17 amino acids. Germline assignment: CDR1 MNHEY and CDR2 SMNVEV (reference sequence). The CDR3: CASSPGTSGRWSDTQYF. CDR3 sequence (DNA): TGTGCCAGCAGTCCCGGGACTAGCGGGAGGTGGTCGGATACGCAGTATTTT.

This rearrangement joins TRBV18 to TRBJ2-2; a possible D gene is TRBD1 (5 bases). Germline V gene data show CDR1 as KGHSH and CDR2 as LQKENI. The CDR3 length is 15 residues. V lost 2 bases, J lost 8 bases, and 15 bases lay in between. CDR3 region: CASSPGKTALGELFF. CDR3 coding DNA: TGTGCCAGCTCACCAGGGAAGACAGCCCTTGGGGAGCTGTTTTTT.

In its sample, this clone was seen many times. This sequence joins TRBV19 and TRBJ2-2; possible D gene TRBD1, 7 bases. V shed 1 base and J shed 4 bases, with 16 bases lying between them. Germline V gene sequence: CDR1 LNHDA, CDR2 SQIVND (reference sequence). The CDR3 totals 17 residues. This CDR3 is CASSIAQPRGATGELFF. The CDR3 bases are TGTGCCAGTAGTATAGCCCAACCCAGGGGGGCCACCGGGGAGCTGTTTTTT.

The chain is built from TRBV28 and TRBJ1-2, with TRBD1 matching over 7 bases. After removal of 4 bases from V and 6 bases from J, the junction contained 5 bases not matched to a gene. The CDR3 is 13 amino acids. Germline V gene data show CDR1 as MDHEN and CDR2 as SYDVKM. The CDR3 nucleotides read TGTGCCAGCAGTTCCGGACAGGCCAATGGCTACACCTTC. This sequence encodes CASSSGQANGYTF.

This clone showed up just once. DNA for the CDR3: TGTGCCAGCAGCTCCACGGGACTAAGGGAAGGCTACACCTTC. Amino acid sequence: CASSSTGLREGYTF. The rearrangement joins TRBV7-2 to TRBJ1-2; a possible D gene is TRBD1 (5 bases). CDR1 SGHTA and CDR2 FQGNSA come from the germline V gene. The CDR3 is 14 amino acids. The V gene lost 4 bases and the J gene lost 8 bases, with 17 bases spanning the gap.

The V gene is TRBV19, the J gene TRBJ1-5; D might be TRBD1 (6 bases). Trimming removed 5 bases from V and 7 bases from J, with 9 bases in between. This CDR3 region has 12 residues. The germline V gene encodes CDR1 LNHDA and CDR2 SQIVND (reference sequence). The CDR3 sequence is CASSPQGQPQHF. For the CDR3, the DNA is TGTGCCAGTAGTCCACAGGGCCAGCCCCAGCATTTT.

V usage is TRBV9 and J usage is TRBJ2-3, with 13 bases matching TRBD2. Germline-derived CDR1 and CDR2 are SGDLS and YYNGEE. The CDR3 runs to 16 residues. Trimming cost V 4 bases and J 3 bases; bases outside gene matches: 5. In DNA form, the CDR3 reads TGTGCCAGCAGCCTGACGACTAGCGGGGGGACAGATACGCAGTATTTT. It specifies CASSLTTSGGTDTQYF.

This CDR3 is CASISDREETQYF. In nucleotides, the CDR3 is TGTGCCAGTATTTCCGACAGGGAGGAGACCCAGTACTTC. The V and J genes are TRBV19 and TRBJ2-5; 7 bases map to TRBD1. The V segment lost 7 bases and the J segment 5 bases; nucleotides outside the gene matches: 7. The germline CDR1 and CDR2 sequences are LNHDA and SQIVND (reference sequence). The length of the CDR3 is 13 residues. The entire variable domain, with the rest obtained from reference TRBV19 and TRBJ2-5, is as follows: DGGITQSPKYLFRKEGQNVTLSCEQNLNHDAMYWYRQDPGQGLRLIYYSQIVNDFQKGDIAEGYSVSREKKESFPLTVTSAQKNPTAFYLCASISDREETQYFGPGTRLLVL.

V is TRBV19 and J is TRBJ2-6; a weak D match, TRBD1 (6 bases). Germline V gene data show CDR1 as LNHDA and CDR2 as SQIVND (reference sequence). Trimming shortened V by 3 bases and J by 2 bases, and 14 bases separated the two germline ends. The CDR3 totals 17 residues. CDR3 in amino acids: CASSIEAGVAGANVLTF. As DNA, the CDR3 is TGTGCCAGTAGTATCGAGGCAGGGGTAGCTGGGGCCAACGTCCTGACTTTC.

The V call is TRBV9, the J call TRBJ2-7; tentatively, D is TRBD2 (5 bases). CDR3 size: 15 residues. CDR1 and CDR2 from the germline V gene are SGDLS and YYNGEE. V shed 0 bases and J shed 1 base, with 11 bases lying between them. CDR3 DNA sequence: TGTGCCAGCAGCGTAGCCGCCAGCGGTTCCTACGAGCAGTACTTC. Translation: CASSVAASGSYEQYF. Drawing the rest from reference TRBV9 and TRBJ2-7, the complete variable domain is DSGVTQTPKHLITATGQRVTLRCSPRSGDLSVYWYQQSLDQGLQFLIQYYNGEERAKGNILERFSAQQFPDLHSELNLSSLELGDSALYFCASSVAASGSYEQYFGPGTRLTVT.

The table lists this clone with a few counts. V is TRBV28 and J is TRBJ2-2, with 8 bases that match TRBD1. This CDR3 is built from 15 residues. With V trimmed by 10 bases and J by 1 base, 8 bases remained unmatched. CDR1 MDHEN and CDR2 SYDVKM come from the germline V gene. The CDR3, as DNA: TGTGCCACCCAGGGGGCCTCGAAGAACACCGGGGAGCTGTTTTTT. Protein sequence: CATQGASKNTGELFF.

The chain's CDR3 is CASSQGGGETQYF. The CDR3 DNA follows: TGTGCCAGCAGCCAAGGAGGGGGAGAGACCCAGTACTTC. V and J are TRBV3-1 (or the pseudogene TRBV3-2) and TRBJ2-5; TRBD1 is a possible D gene (6 bases). The CDR3 totals 13 residues. CDR1 is LGHDT and CDR2 is YNNKEL in the germline V gene (reference sequence). V lost 1 base and J lost 4, with 7 bases in between.

The chain has TRBV7-2 and TRBJ1-2; D is undetermined. This CDR3 is 14 amino acids long. Germline V gene lookup returns CDR1 SGHTA and CDR2 FQGNSA. V lost 3 bases, J lost 7 bases, and 15 bases lay in between. CDR3 bases: TGTGCCAGCAGCTTGGAGGGCACAGTAGGTGGCTACACCTTC. It codes for CASSLEGTVGGYTF. The full variable domain, rest sourced from reference TRBV7-2 and TRBJ1-2, is GAGVSQSPSNKVTEKGKDVELRCDPISGHTALYWYRQSLGQGLEFLIYFQGNSAPDKSGLPSDRFSAERTGGSVSTLTIQRTQQEDSAVYLCASSLEGTVGGYTFGSGTRLTVV.

The chain couples TRBV21-1 to TRBJ1-2. TRBV21-1 is labeled a pseudogene. This CDR3 has 14 amino acids. The CDR3 sequence: CASSKEGGIYGYTF. CDR3 sequence (DNA): TGTGCCAGCAGCAAAGAGGGAGGGATCTATGGCTACACCTTC.

The genes are TRBV5-1 and TRBJ1-1; D unresolved. Trimming shortened V by 5 bases and J by 2 bases, and 19 bases separated the two germline ends. This CDR3 has 16 amino acids. Germline V lookup: CDR1 SGHRS, CDR2 YFSETQ. CDR3 protein: CASRGLLGRLNTEAFF. CDR3 nucleotides: TGCGCCAGCAGAGGACTCCTTGGGAGGTTAAACACTGAAGCTTTCTTT.

The rearrangement uses TRBV14 and TRBJ1-3, with TRBD1 as a possible D gene (5 bases). Trimming took off 2 bases at V and 3 bases at J, with 14 bases between the two ends. Germline assignment: CDR1 SGHDN and CDR2 FVKESK. This CDR3 has 16 residues. CDR3 DNA: TGTGCCAGCAGCCAACTAGGTGCAGGGATTGGAAACACCATATATTTT. Protein sequence: CASSQLGAGIGNTIYF.

This rearrangement joins TRBV30 to TRBJ1-4; D remains ambiguous. V dropped 2 bases and J dropped 0 bases, with 13 bases sitting between them. Germline V gene lookup returns CDR1 GTSNPN and CDR2 SVGIG (reference sequence). This CDR3 has 16 amino acids. The CDR3 nucleotides are TGTGCCTGGAGTACGAACAGCTTAGCAACTAATGAAAAACTGTTTTTT. It translates to CAWSTNSLATNEKLFF.

This chain connects TRBV11-2 to TRBJ2-1; TRBD2 matches at 13 bases. The CDR3 loop spans 16 amino acids. Unmatched junction bases numbered 3, after V lost 0 bases and J lost 7 bases. Germline-derived CDR1 and CDR2 are SGHAT and FQNNGV. The chain's CDR3 is CASSLDRTSGGNEQFF. The CDR3 DNA sequence: TGTGCCAGCAGCTTAGATAGGACTAGCGGGGGTAATGAGCAGTTCTTC.